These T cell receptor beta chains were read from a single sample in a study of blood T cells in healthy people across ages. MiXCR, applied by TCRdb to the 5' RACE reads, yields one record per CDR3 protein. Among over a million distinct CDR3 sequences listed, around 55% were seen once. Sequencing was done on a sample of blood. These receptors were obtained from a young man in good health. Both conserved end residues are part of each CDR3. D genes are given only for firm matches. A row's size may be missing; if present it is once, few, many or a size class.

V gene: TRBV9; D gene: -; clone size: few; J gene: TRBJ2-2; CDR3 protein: CASSGRGAANTGELFF; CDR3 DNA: TGTGCCAGCAGCGGACGAGGGGCTGCGAACACCGGGGAGCTGTTTTTT
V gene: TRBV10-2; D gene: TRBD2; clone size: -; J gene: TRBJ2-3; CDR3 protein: CTSSGGGAFGTDTQYF; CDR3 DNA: TGCACCAGCAGCGGCGGGGGGGCCTTCGGAACAGATACGCAGTATTTT
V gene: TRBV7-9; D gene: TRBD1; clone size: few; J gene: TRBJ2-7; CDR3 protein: CASSHNIGTVPFYEQYF; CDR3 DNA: TGTGCCAGCAGCCACAATATCGGGACAGTCCCTTTCTACGAGCAGTACTTC
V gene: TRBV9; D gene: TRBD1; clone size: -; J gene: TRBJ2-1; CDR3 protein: CASSYSGTGQYEQFF; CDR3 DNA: TGTGCCAGCAGCTACTCCGGGACAGGGCAGTATGAGCAGTTCTTC
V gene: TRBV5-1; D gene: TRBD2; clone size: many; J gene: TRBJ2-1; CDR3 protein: CASSQGLAGAAYNEQFF; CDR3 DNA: TGCGCCAGCTCCCAGGGGCTAGCGGGTGCCGCCTACAATGAGCAGTTCTTC
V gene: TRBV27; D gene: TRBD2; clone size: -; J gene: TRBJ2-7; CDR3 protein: CASSFSGGAAYEQYF; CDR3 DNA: TGTGCCAGCAGTTTTAGCGGGGGGGCAGCGTACGAGCAGTACTTC
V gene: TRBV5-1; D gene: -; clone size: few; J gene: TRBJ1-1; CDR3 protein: CASSFFAQKTGGTEAFF; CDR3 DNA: TGCGCCAGCAGCTTCTTTGCCCAAAAAACCGGTGGCACTGAAGCTTTCTTT
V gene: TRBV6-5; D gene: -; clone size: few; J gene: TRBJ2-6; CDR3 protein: CASKASGANVLTF; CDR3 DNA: TGTGCCAGCAAGGCCTCTGGGGCCAACGTCCTGACTTTC
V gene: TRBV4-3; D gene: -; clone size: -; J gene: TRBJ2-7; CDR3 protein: CASSQLGYYEQYF; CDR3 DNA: TGCGCCAGCAGCCAACTAGGGTACTACGAGCAGTACTTC
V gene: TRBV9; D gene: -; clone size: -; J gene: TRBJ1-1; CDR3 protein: CASSEFQNTEAFF; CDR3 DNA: TGTGCCAGCAGCGAATTTCAGAACACTGAAGCTTTCTTT
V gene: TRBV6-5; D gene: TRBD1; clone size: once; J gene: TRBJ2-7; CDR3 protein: CAGSYGQGAGEQYF; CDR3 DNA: TGTGCCGGCAGTTACGGCCAGGGGGCTGGCGAGCAGTACTTC
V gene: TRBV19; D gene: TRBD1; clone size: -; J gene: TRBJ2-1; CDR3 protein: CASSRDRENEQFF; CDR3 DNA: TGTGCCAGTAGTAGGGACAGGGAAAATGAGCAGTTCTTC
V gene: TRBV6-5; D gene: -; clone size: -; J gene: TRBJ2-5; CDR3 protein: CASSRDLGTQETQYF; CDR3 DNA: TGTGCCAGCAGTCGCGACTTGGGGACTCAAGAGACCCAGTACTTC
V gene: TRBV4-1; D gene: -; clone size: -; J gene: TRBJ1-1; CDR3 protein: CASSDPTDMNTEAFF; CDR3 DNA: TGCGCCAGCAGCGATCCGACGGATATGAACACTGAAGCTTTCTTT
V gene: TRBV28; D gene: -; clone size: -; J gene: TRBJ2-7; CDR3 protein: CASRRLGVYEQYF; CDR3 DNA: TGTGCCAGCAGGCGGTTGGGGGTGTACGAGCAGTACTTC
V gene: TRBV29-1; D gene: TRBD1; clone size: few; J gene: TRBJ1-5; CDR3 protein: CSVITGGGNQPQHF; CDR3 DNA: TGCAGCGTTATAACAGGGGGCGGCAATCAGCCCCAGCATTTT
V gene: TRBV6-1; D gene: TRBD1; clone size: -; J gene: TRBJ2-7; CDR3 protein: CASSDWSTGTGAIEQYF; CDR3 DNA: TGTGCCAGCAGTGACTGGTCCACCGGGACAGGGGCTATCGAGCAGTACTTC
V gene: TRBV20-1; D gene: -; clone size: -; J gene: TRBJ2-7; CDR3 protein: CSARAAGNSYEQYF; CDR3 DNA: TGCAGTGCTAGAGCGGCAGGGAACTCCTACGAGCAGTACTTC
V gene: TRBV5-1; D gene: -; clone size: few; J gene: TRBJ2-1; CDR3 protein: CASSLEYASSYNEQFF; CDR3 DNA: TGCGCCAGCAGCTTGGAGTACGCGAGCTCCTACAATGAGCAGTTCTTC
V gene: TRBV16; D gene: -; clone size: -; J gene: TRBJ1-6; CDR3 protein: CASSQLGPHSPLHF; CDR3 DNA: TGTGCCAGCAGCCAACTGGGACCTCATTCACCCCTCCACTTT
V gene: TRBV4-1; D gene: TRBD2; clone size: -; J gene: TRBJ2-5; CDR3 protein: CASSQVTGLAEETQYF; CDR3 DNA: TGCGCCAGCAGCCAAGTAACGGGACTAGCGGAAGAGACCCAGTACTTC
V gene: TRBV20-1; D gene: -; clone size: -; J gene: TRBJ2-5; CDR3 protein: CSASEGQPKETQYF; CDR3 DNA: TGCAGTGCTAGTGAAGGGCAGCCCAAAGAGACCCAGTACTTC
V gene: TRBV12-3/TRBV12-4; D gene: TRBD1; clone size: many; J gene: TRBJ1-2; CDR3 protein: CASSPTNRGYYGYTF; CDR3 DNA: TGTGCCAGCAGTCCTACCAACAGGGGTTACTATGGCTACACCTTC
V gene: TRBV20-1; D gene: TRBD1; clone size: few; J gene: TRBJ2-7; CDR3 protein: CSAQGQGFYEQYF; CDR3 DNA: TGCAGTGCCCAGGGACAGGGTTTCTACGAGCAGTACTTC
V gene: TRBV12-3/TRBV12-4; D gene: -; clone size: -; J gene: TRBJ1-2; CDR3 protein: CASSSNLHRFNYGYTF; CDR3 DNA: TGCGCCAGCAGCTCAAACCTCCACAGATTTAACTATGGCTACACCTTC
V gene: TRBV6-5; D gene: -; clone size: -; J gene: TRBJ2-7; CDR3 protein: CASSYGTGEAYEQYF; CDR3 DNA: TGTGCCAGCAGTTACGGGACGGGGGAGGCCTACGAGCAGTACTTC
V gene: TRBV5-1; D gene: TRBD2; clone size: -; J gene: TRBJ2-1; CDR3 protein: CASGTSGPRGLYEQFF; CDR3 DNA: TGCGCCAGTGGGACTAGCGGACCAAGGGGACTCTATGAGCAGTTCTTC
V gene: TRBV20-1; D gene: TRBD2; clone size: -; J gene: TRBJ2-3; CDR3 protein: CSAIDAGTSGSYTQYF; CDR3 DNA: TGCAGTGCTATCGACGCCGGGACTAGCGGGAGTTATACGCAGTATTTT
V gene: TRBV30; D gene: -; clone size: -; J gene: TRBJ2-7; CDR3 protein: CAWSVDLNYEQYF; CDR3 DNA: TGTGCCTGGAGTGTAGATCTGAACTACGAGCAGTACTTC
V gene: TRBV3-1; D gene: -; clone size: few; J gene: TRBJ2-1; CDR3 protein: CASSRLGGPGIGQFF; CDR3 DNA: TGTGCCAGCAGCCGTTTGGGGGGCCCGGGAATTGGGCAGTTCTTC
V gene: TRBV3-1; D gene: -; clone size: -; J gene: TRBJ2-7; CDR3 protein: CASSQGGLYYEQYF; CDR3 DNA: TGTGCCAGCAGCCAAGGCGGACTTTACTACGAGCAGTACTTC
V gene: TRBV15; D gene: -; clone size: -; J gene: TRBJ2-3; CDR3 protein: CATSRRTASTDTQYF; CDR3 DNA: TGTGCCACCAGCAGGAGGACAGCTAGCACAGATACGCAGTATTTT
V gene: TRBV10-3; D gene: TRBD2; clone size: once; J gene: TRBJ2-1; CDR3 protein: CAISAKERGGSYNEQVF; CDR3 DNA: TGTGCCATCAGTGCCAAAGAGCGGGGCGGCTCCTACAATGAGCAGGTCTTC
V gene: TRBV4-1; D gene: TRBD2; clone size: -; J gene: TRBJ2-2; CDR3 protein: CASSQVWASGSNGELFF; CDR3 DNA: TGCGCCAGCAGCCAAGTTTGGGCTAGCGGGAGTAACGGGGAGCTGTTTTTT
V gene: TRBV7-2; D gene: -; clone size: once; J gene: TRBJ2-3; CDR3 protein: CASSPWTHLTDTQYF; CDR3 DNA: TGTGCCAGCAGCCCATGGACCCATCTCACGGATACGCAGTATTTT
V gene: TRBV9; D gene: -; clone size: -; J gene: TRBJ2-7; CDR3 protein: CASSVGLSSYEQYF; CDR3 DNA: TGTGCCAGCAGCGTTGGTCTTAGCTCCTACGAGCAGTACTTC
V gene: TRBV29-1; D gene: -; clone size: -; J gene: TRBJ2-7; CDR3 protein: CSVSGGSEQYF; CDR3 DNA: TGCAGCGTGTCTGGGGGCTCCGAGCAGTACTTC
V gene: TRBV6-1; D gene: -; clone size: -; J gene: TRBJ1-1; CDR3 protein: CASSTKFTGTISGKGTEAFF; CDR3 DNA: TGTGCCAGCAGCACCAAGTTTACAGGGACGATTTCGGGGAAAGGCACTGAAGCTTTCTTT
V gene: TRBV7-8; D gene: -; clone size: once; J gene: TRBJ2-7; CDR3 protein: CASSLWSDEQYF; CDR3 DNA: TGTGCCAGCAGCTTGTGGAGTGACGAGCAGTACTTC
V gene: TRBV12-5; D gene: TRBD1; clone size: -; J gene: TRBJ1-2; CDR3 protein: CASGPASGTGPNDGYTF; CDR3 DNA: TGTGCTAGTGGTCCCGCTTCCGGGACAGGGCCGAATGATGGCTACACCTTC
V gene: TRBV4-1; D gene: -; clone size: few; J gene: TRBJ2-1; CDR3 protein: CASSQERDEQFF; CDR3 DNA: TGCGCCAGCAGCCAAGAAAGAGATGAGCAGTTCTTC
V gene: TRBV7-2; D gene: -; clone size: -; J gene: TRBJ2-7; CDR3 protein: CASSLTGGGTTTYEQYF; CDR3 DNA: TGTGCCAGCAGCTTAACGGGAGGGGGCACAACGACCTACGAGCAGTACTTC